The TCR beta chain under discussion was sequenced for a study of T cell changes during pregnancy in multiple sclerosis (dated by TCRdb to the late 2010s). In terms of the full investigation: The study looked at changes in the T cell repertoire across pregnancy in women with multiple sclerosis.

The germline V gene encodes CDR1 SGHTA and CDR2 FQGNSA. V sheds 5 bases and J sheds 4 bases, leaving 18 bases between their ends. From the cysteine through the phenylalanine, the CDR3 covers 15 amino acids. The kept DNA is CDR3 alone, 45 bases in frame from the first base. To note about this clone: It lacks a known antigen. The sample holds no much larger clone one base away, and base qualities are not on file.

The library was obtained by the immunoSEQ multiplex PCR assay. Held by TCRdb, this immuneACCESS table contains in-frame sequences only and omits some clones. Under half of the omission traces to an unresolved V gene where checked; the cause of the rest is unknown. The sample has about 100,000 clones on record, 80% to 95% of them singletons. The ten top clones hold 3.1% of the sample. The sample consisted of peripheral blood, taken in the second trimester of pregnancy. The receptor comes from a female donor with multiple sclerosis, enrolled in a pregnancy study. The sequence is built from TRBV7-2 and TRBJ2-7; the D gene is possibly TRBD2, with 6 bases matching. The DNA is as follows: TGTGCCAGCAGCGAAACGGGAGCACTAAGGTACGAGCAGTACTTC. This gives the protein CASSETGALRYEQYF.